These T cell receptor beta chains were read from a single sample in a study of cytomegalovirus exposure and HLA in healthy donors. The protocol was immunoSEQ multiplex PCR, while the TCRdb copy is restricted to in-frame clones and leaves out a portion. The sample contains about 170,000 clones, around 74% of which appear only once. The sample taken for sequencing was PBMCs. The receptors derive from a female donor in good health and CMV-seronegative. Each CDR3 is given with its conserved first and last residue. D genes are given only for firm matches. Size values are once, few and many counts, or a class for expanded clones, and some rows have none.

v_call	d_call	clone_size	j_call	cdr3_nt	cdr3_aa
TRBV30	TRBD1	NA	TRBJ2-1	TGTGCCTGGAGAGGGGACAGGGTGGATGGAGTGGGTCGGCAGTTCTTC	CAWRGDRVDGVGRQFF
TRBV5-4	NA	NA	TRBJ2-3	TGTGCCAGCAGCTTGGGTTGGGAGCCAGATACGCAGTATTTT	CASSLGWEPDTQYF
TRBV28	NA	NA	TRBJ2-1	TGTGCCAGCAGCCGGAGGGCTCCCTACAATGAGCAGTTCTTC	CASSRRAPYNEQFF
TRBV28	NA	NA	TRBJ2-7	TGTGCCAGCAGTCGCACTAGGGGGATCTACGAGCAGTACTTC	CASSRTRGIYEQYF
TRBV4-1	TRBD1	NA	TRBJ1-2	TGCGCCAGCAGCCTAGGGACAGGGGTTGATGGCTACACCTTC	CASSLGTGVDGYTF
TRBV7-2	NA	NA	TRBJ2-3	TGTGCCAGCAGCTTAGGGTTGAGGCCAGATACGCAGTATTTT	CASSLGLRPDTQYF
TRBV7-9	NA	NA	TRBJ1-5	TGTGCCAGCAGCTTCGGTGATCAGCCCCAGCATTTT	CASSFGDQPQHF
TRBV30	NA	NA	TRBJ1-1	TGTGCCTGGAGTGTACTCAGGGTGAACACTGAAGCTTTCTTT	CAWSVLRVNTEAFF
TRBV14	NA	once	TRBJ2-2	TGTGCCAGCAGCCAAGTAGTCGCCGGGGAGCTGTTTTTT	CASSQVVAGELFF
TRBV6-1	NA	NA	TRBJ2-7	TGTGCCAGCAGGCAGGGCTGGTACGAGCAGTACTTC	CASRQGWYEQYF
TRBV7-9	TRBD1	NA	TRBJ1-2	TGTGCCAGCAGCCCCCAGGGACAGCTCTTCTCCTATGGCTACACCTTC	CASSPQGQLFSYGYTF
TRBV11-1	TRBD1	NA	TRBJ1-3	TGTGCCAGCAGCTCCCGGGGACAGTCGAGCTCTGGAAACACCATATATTTT	CASSSRGQSSSGNTIYF
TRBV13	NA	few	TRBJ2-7	TGTGCCAGCAGCCCGGGACTGGCCTACGAGCAGTACTTC	CASSPGLAYEQYF
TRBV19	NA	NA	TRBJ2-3	TGTGCCAGTACCCCATGGCAGGGGGGCGTAGATACGCAGTATTTT	CASTPWQGGVDTQYF
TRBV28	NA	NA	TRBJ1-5	TGTGCCAGCAGTTTATTCGGGGGACCCAATCAGCCCCAGCATTTT	CASSLFGGPNQPQHF
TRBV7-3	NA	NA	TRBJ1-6	TGTGCCAGCAGCCCCCTCCAGGTGGTTAATTCACCCCTCCACTTT	CASSPLQVVNSPLHF
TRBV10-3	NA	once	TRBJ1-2	TGTGCCATCAGTGTGGTGGACAGCTATGGCTACACCTTC	CAISVVDSYGYTF
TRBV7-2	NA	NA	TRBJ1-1	TGTGCCAGCAGCCGATTTCGTGGCAGGGCGACTGAAGCTTTCTTT	CASSRFRGRATEAFF
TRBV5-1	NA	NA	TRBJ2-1	TGCGCCAGCAGCTTAAACGGGGGTCCGGACAATGAGCAGTTCTTC	CASSLNGGPDNEQFF
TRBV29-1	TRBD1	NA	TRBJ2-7	TGCAGCGTCGCGAGGGGACAGCCCTACGAGCAGTACTTC	CSVARGQPYEQYF
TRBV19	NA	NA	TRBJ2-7	TGTGCCAGTAGCTCAGGAACCTACGAGCAGTACTTC	CASSSGTYEQYF
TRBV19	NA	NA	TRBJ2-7	TGTGCCAGTAGTTTCGCGGGCGGAACCTACGAGCAGTACTTC	CASSFAGGTYEQYF
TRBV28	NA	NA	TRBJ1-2	TGTGCCAGCAGTTTAGGCGGCATTGGGGCAGATGGCTACACCTTC	CASSLGGIGADGYTF
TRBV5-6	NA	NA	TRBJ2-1	TGTGCCAGCAGGCGGGCGGATACTGTGCAGTTCTTC	CASRRADTVQFF
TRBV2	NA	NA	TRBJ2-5	TGTGCCAGCAGGGGACAAAAGCAAGAGACCCAGTACTTC	CASRGQKQETQYF
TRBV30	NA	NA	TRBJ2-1	TGTGCCTGGAGCGGAGCGGCGTCCTACAATGAGCAGTTCTTC	CAWSGAASYNEQFF
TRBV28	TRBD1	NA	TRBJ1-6	TGTGCCAGCAGTATACCGGGACAGAATAATTCACCCCTCCACTTT	CASSIPGQNNSPLHF
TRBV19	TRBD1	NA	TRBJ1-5	TGTGCCAGTGACAGGGCCCTAAGCAATCAGCCCCAGCATTTT	CASDRALSNQPQHF
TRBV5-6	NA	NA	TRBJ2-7	TGTGCCAGCAGCTCCCGGACAGCAAACTACGAGCAGTACTTC	CASSSRTANYEQYF
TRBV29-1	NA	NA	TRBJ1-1	TGCAGCGTTGACAGAAACACTGAAGCTTTCTTT	CSVDRNTEAFF
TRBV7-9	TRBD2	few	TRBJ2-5	TGTGCCAGCAGCTTACTAGCGGGAGAGACCCAGTACTTC	CASSLLAGETQYF
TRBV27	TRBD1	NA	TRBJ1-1	TGTGCCAGCCGAGGGGGCCATGGCACTGAAGCTTTCTTT	CASRGGHGTEAFF
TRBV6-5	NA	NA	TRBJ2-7	TGTGCCAGCAGTCGGGCAGGGTTCTCCTACGAGCAGTACTTC	CASSRAGFSYEQYF
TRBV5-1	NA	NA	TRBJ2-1	TGCGCCAGCAGCTTGAGCATCCTGGCGGATTCCTACAATGAGCAGTTCTTC	CASSLSILADSYNEQFF
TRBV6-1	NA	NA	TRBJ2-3	TGTGCCAGCACACAGGCTCTCGATATGCAGTATTTT	CASTQALDMQYF
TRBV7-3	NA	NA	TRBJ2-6	TGTGCCAGCAGCCCGGGACAAAAGATCTCTGGGGCCAACGTCCTGACTTTC	CASSPGQKISGANVLTF
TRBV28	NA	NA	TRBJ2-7	TGTGCCAGCAGCTTGCCGCGGGACCTCGAGCAGTACTTC	CASSLPRDLEQYF
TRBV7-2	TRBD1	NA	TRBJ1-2	TGTGCCAGCAGCTTCACCGGGACAGGGGACTATGGCTACACCTTC	CASSFTGTGDYGYTF
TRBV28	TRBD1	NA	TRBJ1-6	TGTGCCAGCACCTCGCCGGGGACAGTGTCACCCCTCCACTTT	CASTSPGTVSPLHF
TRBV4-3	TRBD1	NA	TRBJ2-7	TGCGCCAGCAGCCGGGACAGGGGGCTCCCCTACGAGCAGTACTTC	CASSRDRGLPYEQYF
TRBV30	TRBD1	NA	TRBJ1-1	TGTGCCTGGAGGGGGCGGACAGGGATTATGAACACTGAAGCTTTCTTT	CAWRGRTGIMNTEAFF
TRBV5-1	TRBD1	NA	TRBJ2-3	TGCGCCAGTCAAGCGGACAGGCGGTATAGTACGCAGTATTTT	CASQADRRYSTQYF